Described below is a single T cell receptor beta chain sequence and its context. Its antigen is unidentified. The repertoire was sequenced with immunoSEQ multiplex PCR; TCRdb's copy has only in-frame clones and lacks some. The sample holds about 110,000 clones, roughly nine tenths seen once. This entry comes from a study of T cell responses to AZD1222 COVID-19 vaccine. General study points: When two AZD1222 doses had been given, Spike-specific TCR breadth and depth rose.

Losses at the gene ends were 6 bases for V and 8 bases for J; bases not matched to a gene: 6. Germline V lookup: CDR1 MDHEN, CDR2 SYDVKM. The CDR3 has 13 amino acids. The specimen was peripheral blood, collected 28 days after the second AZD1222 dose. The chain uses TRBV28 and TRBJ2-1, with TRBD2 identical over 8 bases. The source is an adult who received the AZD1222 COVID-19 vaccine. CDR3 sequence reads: CASSTGLAHEQFF. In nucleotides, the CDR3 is TGTGCCAGCAGCACTGGACTAGCTCATGAGCAGTTCTTC.